The 2 T cell receptor beta chains given below trace back to one sample, sequenced in a study of blood T cells in healthy people across ages (dated by TCRdb to the mid-2010s). Receptor amplification or capture employed 5' RACE. The instrument given in TCRdb is Illumina HiSeq 2500. A second roughly 6 to 12 cycle PCR used a sample-barcoded 5' primer and a J-beta primer mix. TCRdb passed the public sequencing reads through fastp at Q25 and MiXCR, retaining productive beta sequences. Identical CDR3 protein sequences are pooled into one entry, listed with their most common genes and DNA. This sample gives 700,000 to 850,000 distinct CDR3 sequences in total; roughly 34% of them show up just once. The ten largest account for roughly 13% of the sample. Sequencing was done on a sample of blood. The source of these receptors is a man younger than 35 in good health.

V usage is TRBV11-1 and J usage is TRBJ2-5, with D tentatively TRBD2 (6 bases). The CDR3 is made up of 15 amino acids. V lost 2 bases and J 2 bases, leaving 12 bases between the germline ends. Germline V CDR1 and CDR2: SGHAT, FQDESV (reference sequence). For the CDR3, the DNA is TGTGCCAGCAGCTTATCGGGGGTCCTACAAGAGACCCAGTACTTC. This encodes CASSLSGVLQETQYF. Complete variable domain (other parts from reference TRBV11-1 and TRBJ2-5): EAEVAQSPRYKITEKSQAVAFWCDPISGHATLYWYRQILGQGPELLVQFQDESVVDDSQLPKDRFSAERLKGVDSTLKIQPAELGDSAMYLCASSLSGVLQETQYFGPGTRLLVL.

The chain employs TRBV10-3 and TRBJ2-6, with 7 positions matching TRBD1. The germline CDR1 and CDR2 sequences are ENHRY and SYGVKD. The CDR3 extends over 16 amino acids. The V and J ends lost 8 bases and 0 bases, in that order; junction bases with no gene match: 7. Written as DNA, the CDR3 is TGTGCCATCCGACAGGGCTTAAACTCTGGGGCCAACGTCCTGACTTTC. Its translation is CAIRQGLNSGANVLTF.